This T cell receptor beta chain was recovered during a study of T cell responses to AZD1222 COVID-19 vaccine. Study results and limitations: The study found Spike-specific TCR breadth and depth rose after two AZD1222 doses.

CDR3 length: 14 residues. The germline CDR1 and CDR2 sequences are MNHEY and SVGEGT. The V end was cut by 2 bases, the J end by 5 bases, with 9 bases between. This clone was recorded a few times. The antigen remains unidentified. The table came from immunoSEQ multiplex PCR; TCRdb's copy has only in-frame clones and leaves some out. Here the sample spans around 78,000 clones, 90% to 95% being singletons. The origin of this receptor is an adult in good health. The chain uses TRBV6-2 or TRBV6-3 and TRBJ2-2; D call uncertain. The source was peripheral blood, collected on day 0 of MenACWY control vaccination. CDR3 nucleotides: TGTGCCAGCAGTTACGGCCAGGAGACCGGGGAGCTGTTTTTT. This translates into CASSYGQETGELFF.